Included here is one T cell receptor beta chain sequence, with context. Its antigen remains unknown. Some clones are missing from TCRdb's copy, which holds only in-frame ones; the method was immunoSEQ multiplex PCR. The table shows some 2,400,000 clones, with 90% to 96% occurring only once. The entry originates in a study of shared clonotypes between healthy human individuals. In germline, CDR1 is SNHLY, CDR2 FYNNEI. The CDR3 loop spans 13 amino acids. Trimming stripped 0 bases from V and 6 bases from J, with 6 bases between. Donors, without exception, were Caucasian adults residing in Nashville, Tennessee. Study conclusions and caveats: Having only a few donors restricted how much genetic and exposure-history diversity was captured. Against clonotypes common to all four donors, non-shared ones had lower generation probabilities.

Sequenced: naive CD4+ T cells sorted from blood. Sample subset: CD45RA+ positively selected. The chain recombines TRBV2 with TRBJ2-1; D is uncertain. This receptor was taken from a man between 18 and 35 years old in good health. This CDR3 reads CASSEAGRNEQFF. In DNA, the CDR3 is TGTGCCAGCAGTGAAGCCGGACGCAATGAGCAGTTCTTC.